This T cell receptor (beta chain) stems from a study of blood T cells in healthy people across ages. Findings of the study overall: Long-lived and aged donors differed, with more naive CD4+ cells and higher diversity in the long-lived. Unsorted PBMCs ruled out conclusive naive versus antigen-experienced comparison.

This clonotype was counted at least ten times. Its target is not known. Germline CDR1 is SGHTA and CDR2 is FQGNSA. V lost 3 bases and J lost 5, with 13 bases in between. This CDR3 contains 14 residues. Through a sample-barcoded 5' primer and a J-beta primer mix, a second PCR was run for about 7 to 12 cycles. Every single cDNA molecule received a tag from a template-switch adaptor with 12 random nucleotides. Via MiXCR, TCRdb re-called the 5' RACE reads, giving one row per CDR3 protein. This sample has around 1,700,000 distinct CDR3 sequences, with over 25% found just once. This clonotype was obtained from a woman under 40 in good health. The chain is built from TRBV7-2 and TRBJ2-5; a possible D gene is TRBD2 (5 bases). The sequenced sample was blood. The CDR3 is CASSFTSEAETQYF. DNA for the CDR3: TGTGCCAGCAGCTTTACTTCGGAGGCGGAGACCCAGTACTTC.